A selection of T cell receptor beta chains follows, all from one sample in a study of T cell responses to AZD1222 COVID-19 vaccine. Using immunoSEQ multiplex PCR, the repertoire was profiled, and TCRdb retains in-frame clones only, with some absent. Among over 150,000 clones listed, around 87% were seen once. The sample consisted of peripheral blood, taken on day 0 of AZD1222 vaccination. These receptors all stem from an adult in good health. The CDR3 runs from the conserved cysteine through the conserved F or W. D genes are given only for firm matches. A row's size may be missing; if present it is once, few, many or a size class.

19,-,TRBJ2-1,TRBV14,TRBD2,CASSQAWVASGIQYNEQFF,TGTGCCAGCAGCCAAGCCTGGGTGGCTAGCGGGATCCAATACAATGAGCAGTTCTTC
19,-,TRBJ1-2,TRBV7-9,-,CASRPSLKTPPRKNYGYTF,TGTGCCAGCAGGCCCAGTCTAAAGACACCACCGCGCAAAAACTATGGCTACACCTTC
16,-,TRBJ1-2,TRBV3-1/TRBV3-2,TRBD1,CASSQGSGPGGYGYTF,TGTGCCAGCAGCCAAGGCTCGGGTCCAGGGGGCTATGGCTACACCTTC
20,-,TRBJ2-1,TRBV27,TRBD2,CASKARGTSGGLGVGNEQFF,TGTGCCAGCAAAGCGAGGGGGACTAGCGGGGGTTTGGGCGTGGGGAATGAGCAGTTCTTC
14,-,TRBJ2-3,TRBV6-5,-,CASRPIQSTDTQYF,TGTGCCAGCAGGCCGATACAGAGCACAGATACGCAGTATTTT
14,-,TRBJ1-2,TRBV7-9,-,CASSFASLSTGYTF,TGTGCCAGCAGCTTCGCATCCCTTAGTACTGGCTACACCTTC
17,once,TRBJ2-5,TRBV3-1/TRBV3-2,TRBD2,CASSPLPAGYTGETQYF,TGTGCCAGCAGCCCCCTCCCAGCGGGGTACACTGGGGAGACCCAGTACTTC
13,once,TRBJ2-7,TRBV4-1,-,CASSQPGPYEQYF,TGCGCCAGCAGCCAACCAGGGCCCTACGAGCAGTACTTC
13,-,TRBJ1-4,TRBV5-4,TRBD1,CASSPDRGEKLFF,TGTGCCAGCAGCCCGGACAGGGGAGAAAAACTGTTTTTT
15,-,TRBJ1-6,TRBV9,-,CASSVQGGGGSPLHF,TGTGCCAGCAGCGTACAGGGTGGGGGGGGTTCACCCCTCCACTTT